What follows are 14 T cell receptor beta chains derived from one specimen sequenced in a study of blood T cell repertoires in COVID-19. Profiled with immunoSEQ multiplex PCR; TCRdb holds only in-frame clones, not every one. The sample yields 240,000 or so clones, 82% seen once. The material sequenced was peripheral blood. The receptors were gathered from a woman in her late teens or twenties with acute or convalescent COVID-19.

This clone was observed once. The chain carries TRBV4-3 and TRBJ2-7, with 11 bases matching TRBD2. CDR1 LGHNA and CDR2 YSLEER come from the germline V gene. The CDR3 contains 17 residues. V dropped 1 base and J dropped 3; count of bases not matched to a gene: 8. The CDR3 is CASSQANLAGGLYEQYF. CDR3 bases: TGCGCCAGCAGCCAAGCCAATCTAGCGGGAGGCCTCTACGAGCAGTACTTC.

The chain uses TRBV24-1 and TRBJ1-5; TRBD1 might be the D (6 bases). Germline V gene lookup returns CDR1 KGHDR and CDR2 SFDVKD. The CDR3 contains 15 residues. The V and J ends lost 3 bases and 0 bases respectively, with 8 bases between them. The DNA of the CDR3 is TGTGCCACCAGTGATGGGGACACTAGCAATCAGCCCCAGCATTTT. It is translated as CATSDGDTSNQPQHF.

The V call is TRBV29-1, the J call TRBJ2-2, with D tentatively TRBD1 (6 bases). The CDR3 extends over 13 amino acids. The germline V gene has CDR1 SQVTM and CDR2 ANQGSEA. Trimming took off 4 bases at V and 4 bases at J, with 10 bases between the two ends. CDR3 nucleotide sequence: TGCAGCGTTGGGCAGGGGCCCACCGGGGAGCTGTTTTTT. Its protein product is CSVGQGPTGELFF.

The V call is TRBV13, the J call TRBJ1-6; D call uncertain. The CDR3 runs 14 residues. From germline, CDR1 is PRHDT and CDR2 FYEKMQ (reference sequence). The germline V and J ends were trimmed by 2 bases and 8 bases, with 10 bases remaining between them. The CDR3 region is CASSLMGGYSPLHF. CDR3 sequence (DNA): TGTGCCAGCAGCTTAATGGGCGGGTATTCACCCCTCCACTTT.

This clone has a count of ten or more. The chain employs TRBV20-1 and TRBJ2-7; 16 nucleotides match TRBD2. The CDR3 is 19 amino acids. V shed 3 bases and J 0 bases; nucleotides not matched to a gene: 11. CDR1 is DFQATT, CDR2 SNEGSKA, per germline (reference sequence). The CDR3 loop is CSASGAGGLAGGSSYEQYF. Here the CDR3 DNA reads TGCAGTGCTAGTGGTGCTGGGGGACTAGCGGGAGGGAGCTCCTACGAGCAGTACTTC.

This chain links TRBV30 with TRBJ2-1; 11 nucleotides agree with TRBD1. This CDR3 is 14 amino acids long. Germline-derived CDR1 and CDR2 are GTSNPN and SVGIG (reference sequence). V lost 3 bases and J lost 8; bases outside the gene matches: 6. Here the CDR3 reads CAWSSGQGAHEQFF. The CDR3 DNA reads TGTGCCTGGAGCTCCGGACAGGGGGCCCATGAGCAGTTCTTC.

This clone was counted a few times. The V and J genes are TRBV28 and TRBJ2-7, with 11 positions matching TRBD2. V shed 1 base and J 0 bases; nucleotides not matched to a gene: 8. Germline V gives CDR1 MDHEN, CDR2 SYDVKM. The CDR3 extends over 18 amino acids. The chain's CDR3 is CASSLLGTSGRISYEQYF. In DNA form, the CDR3 reads TGTGCCAGCAGTTTATTGGGCACTAGCGGGAGAATCTCCTACGAGCAGTACTTC.

Comment on this clone: This same CDR3 is encoded by further DNA sequences in the sample. The chain has TRBV18 and TRBJ1-5, with 7 bases that match TRBD1. CDR3 size: 13 residues. Trimming took 3 bases from V and 4 from J; bases not matched to a gene: 0. Per germline, CDR1 KGHSH and CDR2 LQKENI. The chain's CDR3 is CASSPGQNQPQHF. The CDR3 DNA is TGTGCCAGCTCACCGGGACAGAATCAGCCCCAGCATTTT. The full variable domain, with the rest looked up from reference TRBV18 and TRBJ1-5, is NAGVMQNPRHLVRRRGQEARLRCSPMKGHSHVYWYRQLPEEGLKFMVYLQKENIIDESGMPKERFSAEFPKEGPSILRIQQVVRGDSAAYFCASSPGQNQPQHFGDGTRLSIL.

The gene calls are TRBV7-2 and TRBJ2-1; 8 bases map to TRBD1. The CDR3 consists of 15 residues. Losses at the gene ends were 3 bases for V and 0 bases for J; bases not matched to a gene: 1. The V gene's germline CDR1 is SGHTA and CDR2 FQGNSA. CDR3 loop: CASSFTGGSYNEQFF. The CDR3 region has the DNA TGTGCCAGCAGCTTCACAGGGGGCTCCTACAATGAGCAGTTCTTC.

This clone has just one count. The J gene is TRBJ1-1, the V gene TRBV27, with TRBD1 matching 7 bases. This CDR3 spans 14 amino acids. V lost 6 bases to trimming and J lost 4 bases; unmatched junction nucleotides: 8. Per germline, CDR1 MNHEY and CDR2 SMNVEV (reference sequence). DNA for the CDR3: TGTGCCAGCAGCCCGACAGGGACGGGCACTGAAGCTTTCTTT. Amino acid sequence: CASSPTGTGTEAFF.

The chain employs TRBV2 and TRBJ1-4; D may be TRBD1 (6 bases). Germline lookup yields CDR1 SNHLY and CDR2 FYNNEI. The V and J ends lost 6 bases and 4 bases respectively, with 12 bases between them. This CDR3 has 14 residues. This CDR3 is CASSLQGINEKLFF. The CDR3, as DNA: TGTGCCAGCAGCCTACAGGGAATTAATGAAAAACTGTTTTTT.

This clone was seen more than once but under ten times. CDR3 protein: CASSPTGVQETQYF. CDR3 nucleotides: TGTGCCAGCTCACCAACCGGAGTCCAAGAGACCCAGTACTTC. The chain has TRBV18 and TRBJ2-5; D is ambiguous. CDR3 size: 14 residues. V was trimmed by 2 bases and J by 1 base, leaving 8 bases between them. The V gene's germline CDR1 is KGHSH and CDR2 LQKENI.

The chain uses TRBV5-1 and TRBJ1-1; D not certain. Looked up from germline, CDR1 is SGHRS and CDR2 is YFSETQ. This CDR3 has 12 amino acids. V was pared by 3 bases and J by 7 bases, with 10 bases between. CDR3 protein: CASSSRSNEAFF. CDR3 sequence (DNA): TGCGCCAGCAGCTCCAGGTCGAATGAAGCTTTCTTT.

The V gene is TRBV5-4, the J gene TRBJ1-2; weak D call: TRBD1 (6 bases). This CDR3 spans 14 amino acids. From germline, CDR1 is SGHNT and CDR2 YYREEE (reference sequence). V was pared by 2 bases and J by 4 bases, with 12 bases between. The DNA for the CDR3 is TGTGCCAGCAGCTTTGGGGGCATTACCTATGGCTACACCTTC. Translating gives CASSFGGITYGYTF.